One T cell receptor (beta chain) is described in this entry. The data belong to a study of blood T cell repertoires in COVID-19. Study details: Collection of acute and convalescent COVID-19 samples took place in the United States, Italy and Spain. PBMCs, B-cell-depleted T cells, or T cells were the source of the cDNA or gDNA that made up the material.

As originally analysed: Estimation of nucleated cell counts was performed using reference gene primer amplification. Using immunoSEQ multiplex PCR, the repertoire was profiled, and TCRdb retains in-frame clones only, with some absent. V, J and clone size derive from that table, while D and trimming were established from the DNA sequence. The sample holds 250,000 to 300,000 clones, about 89% seen once. The CDR3 spans 16 residues. Looked up from germline, CDR1 is SGHDT and CDR2 is YYEEEE. Trimming removed 3 bases at V and 5 bases at J, with 20 bases between. This sequence joins TRBV5-6 and TRBJ1-2; perhaps TRBD1 as D (5 bases). This receptor was obtained from a man aged 35-49 years with acute or convalescent COVID-19. Sequences were obtained from peripheral blood. The DNA of the CDR3 is TGTGCCAGCAGCTCCGAGAGTAAGGGGAGGGAGTATGGCTACACCTTC. It is translated as CASSSESKGREYGYTF. Complete variable domain (other parts from reference TRBV5-6 and TRBJ1-2): DAGVTQSPTHLIKTRGQQVTLRCSPKSGHDTVSWYQQALGQGPQFIFQYYEEEERQRGNFPDRFSGHQFPNYSSELNVNALLLGDSALYLCASSSESKGREYGYTFGSGTRLTVV.